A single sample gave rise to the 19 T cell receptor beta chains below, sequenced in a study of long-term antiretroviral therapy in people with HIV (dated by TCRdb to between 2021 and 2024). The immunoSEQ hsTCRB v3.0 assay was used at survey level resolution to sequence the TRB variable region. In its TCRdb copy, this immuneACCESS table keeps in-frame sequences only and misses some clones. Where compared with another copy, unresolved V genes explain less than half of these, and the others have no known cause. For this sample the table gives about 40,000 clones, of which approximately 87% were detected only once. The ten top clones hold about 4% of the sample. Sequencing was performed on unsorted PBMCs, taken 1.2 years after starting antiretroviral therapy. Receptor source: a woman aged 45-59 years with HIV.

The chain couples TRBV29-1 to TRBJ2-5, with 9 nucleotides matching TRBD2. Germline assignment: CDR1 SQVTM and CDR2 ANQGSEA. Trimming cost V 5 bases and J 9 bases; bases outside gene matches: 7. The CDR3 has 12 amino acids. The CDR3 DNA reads TGCAGCGTTCGACTAGCGGTTGAGGCCCAGTACTTC. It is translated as CSVRLAVEAQYF.

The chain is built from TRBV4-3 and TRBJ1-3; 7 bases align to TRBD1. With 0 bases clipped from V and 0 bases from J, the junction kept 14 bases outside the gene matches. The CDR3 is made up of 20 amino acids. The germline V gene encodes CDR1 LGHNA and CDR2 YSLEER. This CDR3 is CASSQDTRQGPLSSGNTIYF. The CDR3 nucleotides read TGCGCCAGCAGCCAAGATACCCGACAGGGCCCCTTAAGCTCTGGAAACACCATATATTTT.

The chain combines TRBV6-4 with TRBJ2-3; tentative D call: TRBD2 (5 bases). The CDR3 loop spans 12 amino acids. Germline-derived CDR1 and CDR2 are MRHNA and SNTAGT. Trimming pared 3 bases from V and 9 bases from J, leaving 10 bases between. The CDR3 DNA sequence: TGTGCCAGCAGTGATGAGGGTTTAACGCAGTATTTT. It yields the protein CASSDEGLTQYF.

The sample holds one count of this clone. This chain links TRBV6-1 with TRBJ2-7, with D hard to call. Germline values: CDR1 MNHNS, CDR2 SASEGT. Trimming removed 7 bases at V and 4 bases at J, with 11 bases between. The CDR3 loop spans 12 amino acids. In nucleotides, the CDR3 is TGTGCCAGCAATGCAGTTGGATACGAGCAGTACTTC. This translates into CASNAVGYEQYF.

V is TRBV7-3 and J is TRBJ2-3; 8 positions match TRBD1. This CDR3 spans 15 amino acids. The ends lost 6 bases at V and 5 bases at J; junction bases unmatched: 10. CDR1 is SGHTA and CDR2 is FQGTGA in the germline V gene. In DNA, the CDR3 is TGTGCCAGCAGTCTAGACAGGGGAGTTCAAGATACGCAGTATTTT. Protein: CASSLDRGVQDTQYF. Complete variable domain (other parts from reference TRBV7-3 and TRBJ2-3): GAGVSQTPSNKVTEKGKYVELRCDPISGHTALYWYRQSLGQGPEFLIYFQGTGAADDSGLPNDRFFAVRPEGSVSTLKIQRTERGDSAVYLCASSLDRGVQDTQYFGPGTRLTVL.

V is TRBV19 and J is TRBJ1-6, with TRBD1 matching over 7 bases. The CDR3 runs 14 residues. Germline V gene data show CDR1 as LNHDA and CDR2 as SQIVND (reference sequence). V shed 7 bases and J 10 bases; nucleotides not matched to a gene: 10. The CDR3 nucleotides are TGTGCCAGTACCCGAACAGGGGACGAATCACCCCTCCACTTT. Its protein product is CASTRTGDESPLHF.

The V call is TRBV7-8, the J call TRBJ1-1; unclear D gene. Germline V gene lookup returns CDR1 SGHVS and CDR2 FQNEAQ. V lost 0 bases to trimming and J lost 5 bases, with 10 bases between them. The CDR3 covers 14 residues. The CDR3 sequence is CASSLASMGTEAFF. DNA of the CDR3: TGTGCCAGCAGCTTAGCGTCCATGGGGACTGAAGCTTTCTTT.

The DNA of the CDR3 is TGTGCCAGCAGCTTGGAACGGGGCTCTAGCTCCTACAATGAGCAGTTCTTC. Amino acid sequence: CASSLERGSSSYNEQFF. The V gene is TRBV5-8, the J gene TRBJ2-1, with D tentatively TRBD1 or TRBD2 (5 bases each). The CDR3 is 17 amino acids. Between the trimmed V and J ends, which lost 0 bases and 0 bases, there was a span of 13 bases. The V gene's germline CDR1 is SGHTS and CDR2 YDEGEE.

Here the CDR3 DNA reads TGTGCCAGCAGCTACAGGGAAGCAAGTTCACCCCTCCACTTT. Translation: CASSYREASSPLHF. J is TRBJ1-6 and V is TRBV5-4; possible D gene TRBD1, 6 bases. CDR1 is SGHNT, CDR2 YYREEE, per germline (reference sequence). The V end lost 3 bases, the J end lost 9 bases, and 13 bases lay between the germline ends. This CDR3 contains 14 residues.

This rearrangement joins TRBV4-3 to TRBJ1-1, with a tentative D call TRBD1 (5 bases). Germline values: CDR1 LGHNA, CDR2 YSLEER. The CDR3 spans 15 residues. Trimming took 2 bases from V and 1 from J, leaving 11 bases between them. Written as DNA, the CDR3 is TGCGCCAGCAGCCAATCACGGGACGGGAACACTGAAGCTTTCTTT. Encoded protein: CASSQSRDGNTEAFF.

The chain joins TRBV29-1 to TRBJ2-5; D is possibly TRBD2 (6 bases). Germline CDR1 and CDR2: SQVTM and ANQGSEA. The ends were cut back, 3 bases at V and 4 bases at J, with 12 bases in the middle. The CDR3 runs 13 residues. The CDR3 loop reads CSVDGTLRETQYF. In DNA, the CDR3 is TGCAGCGTTGATGGGACTCTGCGAGAGACCCAGTACTTC.

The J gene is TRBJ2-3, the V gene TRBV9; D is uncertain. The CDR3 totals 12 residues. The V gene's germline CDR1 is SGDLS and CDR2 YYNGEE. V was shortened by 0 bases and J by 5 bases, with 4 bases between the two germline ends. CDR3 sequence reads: CASSVDGDTQYF. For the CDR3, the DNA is TGTGCCAGCAGCGTAGACGGAGATACGCAGTATTTT.

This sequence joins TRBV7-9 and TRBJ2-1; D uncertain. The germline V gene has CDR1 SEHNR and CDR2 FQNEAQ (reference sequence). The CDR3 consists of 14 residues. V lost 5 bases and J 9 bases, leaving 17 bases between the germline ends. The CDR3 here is CASSAALKDGEQFF. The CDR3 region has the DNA TGTGCCAGCAGCGCAGCCCTAAAGGACGGTGAGCAGTTCTTC.

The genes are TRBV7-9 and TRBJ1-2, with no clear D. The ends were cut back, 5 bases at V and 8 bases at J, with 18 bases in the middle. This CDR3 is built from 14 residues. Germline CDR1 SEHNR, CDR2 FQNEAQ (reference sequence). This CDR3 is CASSPPSLGRGYTF. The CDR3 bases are TGTGCCAGCAGCCCCCCCAGTCTAGGACGAGGCTACACCTTC. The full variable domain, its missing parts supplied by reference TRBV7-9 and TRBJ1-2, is DTGVSQNPRHKITKRGQNVTFRCDPISEHNRLYWYRQTLGQGPEFLTYFQNEAQLEKSRLLSDRFSAERPKGSFSTLEIQRTEQGDSAMYLCASSPPSLGRGYTFGSGTRLTVV.

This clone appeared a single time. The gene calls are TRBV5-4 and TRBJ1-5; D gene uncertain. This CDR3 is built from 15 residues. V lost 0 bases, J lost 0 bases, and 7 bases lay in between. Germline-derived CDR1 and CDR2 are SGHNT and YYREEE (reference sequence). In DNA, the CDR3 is TGTGCCAGCAGCTTGGATGCATATAGCAATCAGCCCCAGCATTTT. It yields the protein CASSLDAYSNQPQHF.

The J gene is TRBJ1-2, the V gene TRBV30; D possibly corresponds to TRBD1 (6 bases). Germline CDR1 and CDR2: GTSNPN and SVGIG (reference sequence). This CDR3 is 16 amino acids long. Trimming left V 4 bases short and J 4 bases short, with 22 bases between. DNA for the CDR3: TGTGCCTGGATAGAGGGCAGGGGTCTAACAGGCTATGGCTACACCTTC. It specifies CAWIEGRGLTGYGYTF.

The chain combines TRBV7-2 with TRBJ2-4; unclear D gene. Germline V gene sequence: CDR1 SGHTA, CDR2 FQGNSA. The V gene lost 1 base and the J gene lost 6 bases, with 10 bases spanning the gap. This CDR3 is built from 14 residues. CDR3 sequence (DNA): TGTGCCAGCAGCTTAGGTGGCCAGACAAACATTCAGTACTTC. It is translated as CASSLGGQTNIQYF.

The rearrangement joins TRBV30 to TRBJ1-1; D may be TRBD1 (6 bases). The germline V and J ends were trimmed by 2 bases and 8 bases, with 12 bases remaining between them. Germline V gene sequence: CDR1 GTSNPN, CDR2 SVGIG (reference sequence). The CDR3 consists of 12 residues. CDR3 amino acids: CAWSPTGKEAFF. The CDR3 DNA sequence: TGTGCCTGGAGTCCCACAGGGAAAGAAGCTTTCTTT. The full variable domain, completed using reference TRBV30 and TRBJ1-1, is SQTIHQWPATLVQPVGSPLSLECTVEGTSNPNLYWYRQAAGRGLQLLFYSVGIGQISSEVPQNLSASRPQDRQFILSSKKLLLSDSGFYLCAWSPTGKEAFFGQGTRLTVV.

The CDR3 protein is CASSISQGPYEQYF. CDR3 coding DNA: TGTGCCAGTAGTATCAGTCAGGGGCCCTACGAGCAGTACTTC. V and J are TRBV19 and TRBJ2-7; D may be TRBD1 (6 bases). V lost 3 bases and J 2 bases, leaving 11 bases between the germline ends. The germline V gene has CDR1 LNHDA and CDR2 SQIVND (reference sequence). The CDR3 has 14 residues.